One sample yielded the 4 T cell receptor beta chains listed below, sequenced in a study of tumor-infiltrating lymphocytes in primary liver carcinoma. Out of unsorted whole blood came the blood RNA, and germline DNA was extracted as well. Synthesis of TCR beta cDNA was carried out from 450 to 650 ng total RNA with a constant-region primer. Slightly modified ARM-PCR, run as three nested multiplex PCR rounds, produced the TCR beta libraries. PCR rounds one and two used TRBV1-TRBV30 forward primers with a C-beta reverse primer for approximately 10 cycles each. One entry per CDR3 protein results from TCRdb running MiXCR on the multiplex PCR reads. Among 300,000 to 400,000 distinct CDR3 sequences, approximately 64% were seen once, and the ten largest hold 5.5% to 8%. Sequences were obtained from peripheral blood. Every receptor here comes from a man in his forties or fifties with primary liver carcinoma and hepatitis B virus infection.

As concerns this clonotype: This sequence may be a read error, since a much larger clone differs from it by one base. The chain is built from TRBV10-3 and TRBJ1-1; D uncertain. V lost 7 bases to trimming and J lost 5 bases, with 14 bases between them. The CDR3 loop spans 13 amino acids. Germline V gene data show CDR1 as ENHRY and CDR2 as SYGVKD. The CDR3 DNA sequence: TGTGCCATCAATGATAGGACGGGGACTGAAGCTTTCTTT. Its protein is CAINDRTGTEAFF.

Comment on this clonotype: An end of the junction does not agree with germline; a read error may underlie this. The chain carries TRBV5-4 and TRBJ2-7, with no clear D. Germline-derived CDR1 and CDR2 are SGHNT and YYREEE (reference sequence). The CDR3 spans 14 residues. Here the CDR3 DNA reads TGTGCCAGCAGCGTGGACCGCCCCTCCCACGAGCAGCACTTC. It translates to CASSVDRPSHEQHF.

A note on this clonotype: A junction end diverges from the germline sequence, so it may reflect a read error. The chain uses TRBV11-3 and TRBJ1-1; D ambiguous. The germline V gene has CDR1 SGHNT and CDR2 YENEEA. This CDR3 region has 13 residues. CDR3 DNA: TGTGCCAGCAGCCGATTGGCGGGCACTGAAGCTTCCTTT. Translating gives CASSRLAGTEASF.

Remarks on this clonotype: A single base separates this from a much larger clone, so it may be a read error. The rearrangement uses TRBV6-5 and TRBJ2-1; possible D gene TRBD2, 6 bases. From germline, CDR1 is MNHEY and CDR2 SVGAGI. Trimming removed 1 base at V and 6 bases at J, with 16 bases between. The CDR3 spans 16 residues. CDR3 sequence reads: CASSYYTSLLRNEQFF. CDR3 bases: TGTGCCAGCAGTTACTATACTAGCCTCTTACGCAATGAGCAGTTCTTC.